The present TCR beta chain was sequenced within a study of regulatory T cells in long-lasting Graves disease. For the study at large: Freshly diagnosed Graves' patients had used antithyroid drugs for under 3 months. Findings and limits, study-wide: Blood alone, not thyroid tissue, was studied.

Combining iRepertoire HTBI primers with Arm-PCR of CDR3 regions, the authors built TCR beta libraries. In TCRdb, the multiplex PCR reads were re-called with MiXCR into one record per CDR3 protein. The data contain hundreds of thousands of distinct CDR3 sequences, about a sixth of them singletons. This clonotype showed up many times. Its target is not known. The junction departs from the called germline gene at one end, perhaps through a read error. This CDR3 region has 15 residues. CDR1 SGHRS and CDR2 YFSETQ come from the germline V gene. Indicated time point: newly diagnosed GD, antithyroid drugs for less than 3 months. The TCR library was made from RNA that had been extracted from PBMCs in TRIzol. This sample was shared with a second study, whose subject was T cells in Graves' hyperthyroidism and ophthalmopathy. From that second work: When the TCR CDR3 underwent first-round RT-PCR, the HTBI primer set was used.

The sequencing used peripheral blood mononuclear cells (PBMCs), collected at new diagnosis, from a patient treated with antithyroid drugs. This TCR came from a man aged 40-49 years with Graves disease. The chain carries TRBV5-1 and TRBJ1-1; 12 bases fit TRBD1. CDR3 in DNA: TGTGCCAGCAGCGCCCCGGGACAGGGGGCCTCTGAAGCTTTCTTT. This encodes CASSAPGQGASEAFF.